This T cell receptor (beta chain) was recovered during a study of CD8+ T cells in alopecia areata. Study-level points and caveats: Within the top 100, expanded CD8+ clones significantly decreased with tofacitinib, as did scalp clonality. Normal scalp showed lower clonality than lesional scalp, especially alopecia totalis/universalis.

Note on this clone: Antigen unknown.

This CDR3 contains 14 residues. Germline CDR1 SEHNR, CDR2 FQNEAQ (reference sequence). Trimming left V 3 bases short and J 0 bases short, with 8 bases between. cDNA prepared by RNA extraction and subsequent reverse transcription served as the template for sequencing. Assay: immunoSEQ multiplex PCR; the TCRdb copy retains only in-frame clones and omits some. The sample lists 150,000 to 200,000 clones, approximately 57% seen once, with around 14% in the top ten. This sample's treatment: oral pan-JAK inhibitor, 5-10 mg twice daily. Researchers picked out CD4+ and CD8+ T cells from PBMCs by sorting. The chain uses TRBV7-9 and TRBJ2-5, with D possibly matching TRBD1 (6 bases). The sequence derives from a human donor with alopecia areata. The sequencing used CD4+ T cells sorted from blood, collected at week 24, from a patient treated with tofacitinib. The CDR3 coding sequence is TGTGCCAGCAGCTTTGGACAGTACCAAGAGACCCAGTACTTC. The encoded protein is CASSFGQYQETQYF.